What follows are 30 T cell receptor beta chains derived from one specimen sequenced in a study of monozygotic twins with inflammatory bowel disease. TCRdb re-called the 5' RACE reads; every CDR3 protein appears as one record, without DNA. This repertoire comprises about 300,000 distinct CDR3 sequences; its ten largest clones make up roughly 5.2%. What was sequenced was blood. The receptor source for this set is a human donor with ulcerative colitis or Crohn's disease, or a healthy co-twin of an affected twin (not recorded which).

The chain links TRBV20-1 to TRBJ2-7; the TCRdb D gene call, TRBD2, has no DNA to confirm it. This CDR3 is 17 amino acids long. Germline CDR1 reads DFQATT; CDR2 reads SNEGSKA (reference sequence). The CDR3: CSARSLLTSGINYEQYF.

CDR3 region: CASSQHQPGELFF. This sequence joins TRBV3-1 and TRBJ2-2. Germline assignment: CDR1 LGHDT and CDR2 YNNKEL (reference sequence). The CDR3 consists of 13 residues.

V and J are TRBV5-6 and TRBJ2-7; TCRdb's D call of TRBD1 is untestable without DNA. The CDR3 is made up of 14 amino acids. Germline CDR1 and CDR2: SGHDT and YYEEEE. The CDR3 is CASRGGQGYYEQYF.

The chain recombines TRBV18 with TRBJ1-1; TCRdb's D gene call, TRBD1, goes unchecked for lack of DNA. Germline CDR1 reads KGHSH; CDR2 reads LQKENI. The CDR3 consists of 16 residues. The CDR3 reads CASSLDLGLKNTEAFF.

The chain recombines TRBV6-1 with TRBJ2-5; TCRdb designates TRBD2, a call that cannot be tested without DNA. The germline V gene has CDR1 MNHNS and CDR2 SASEGT. The CDR3 totals 14 residues. The CDR3 reads CASKPGPFWETQYF.

The genes are TRBV5-5 and TRBJ2-2; the TCRdb D gene call, TRBD2, has no DNA to confirm it. This CDR3 comprises 14 residues. The V gene's germline CDR1 is SGHKS and CDR2 YYEKEE (reference sequence). CDR3 sequence: CASSAGTGTGELFF.

The chain's CDR3 is CASVSGAGELFF. The genes are TRBV6-2 or TRBV6-3 and TRBJ2-2; without DNA, the TCRdb call of TRBD1 cannot be checked. CDR3 length: 12 amino acids. From germline, CDR1 is MNHEY and CDR2 SVGEGT.

The rearrangement joins TRBV5-1 to TRBJ2-7; TCRdb names TRBD1, which stays unverified in the absence of DNA. The CDR3 loop spans 15 amino acids. Per the germline V gene, CDR1 is SGHRS and CDR2 is YFSETQ. The CDR3: CASSRQGTGDGEQYF.

This chain joins TRBV6-5 and TRBJ1-5. Germline assignment: CDR1 MNHEY and CDR2 SVGAGI. The CDR3 is 13 residues long. The CDR3 sequence: CASSYQGNQPQHF.

This rearrangement joins TRBV7-2 to TRBJ1-2. Germline V gives CDR1 SGHTA, CDR2 FQGNSA. The CDR3 length is 16 residues. The CDR3 region is CASSLSLGWQGNGYTF.

The V call is TRBV7-2, the J call TRBJ2-6; TCRdb's D gene call, TRBD1, goes unchecked for lack of DNA. The CDR3 loop spans 20 amino acids. CDR1 is SGHTA and CDR2 is FQGNSA in the germline V gene. This CDR3 reads CASSLAPGRLVVNGANVLTF. The full variable domain, in which reference TRBV7-2 and TRBJ2-6 provide the parts outside the CDR3, is GAGVSQSPSNKVTEKGKDVELRCDPISGHTALYWYRQSLGQGLEFLIYFQGNSAPDKSGLPSDRFSAERTGGSVSTLTIQRTQQEDSAVYLCASSLAPGRLVVNGANVLTFGAGSRLTVL.

V and J are TRBV7-2 and TRBJ2-1. The CDR3 sequence is 13 residues long. The germline V gene encodes CDR1 SGHTA and CDR2 FQGNSA. The chain's CDR3 is CASSLERNNEQFF.

This chain links TRBV10-3 with TRBJ2-7. The germline V gene has CDR1 ENHRY and CDR2 SYGVKD. This CDR3 has 11 residues. The CDR3 sequence: CAISGVHEQYF.

The genes are TRBV20-1 and TRBJ2-7; TCRdb indicates TRBD2, and absent DNA this call remains unverified. This CDR3 has 15 residues. Germline CDR1 reads DFQATT; CDR2 reads SNEGSKA (reference sequence). The CDR3: CSARVELAASYEQYF.

The genes are TRBV25-1 and TRBJ2-3; the D gene TCRdb calls, TRBD1, cannot be checked with no DNA. CDR1 is MGHDK and CDR2 is SYGVNS in the germline V gene. This CDR3 region has 14 residues. CDR3 loop: CASSGQSSTDTQYF.

V is TRBV5-1 and J is TRBJ2-2; the TCRdb D gene call, TRBD2, has no DNA to confirm it. Germline loops: CDR1 SGHRS, CDR2 YFSETQ. The length of the CDR3 is 16 residues. CDR3 sequence reads: CASSLSGRKNTGELFF.

The chain uses TRBV4-2 and TRBJ2-1. Per the germline V gene, CDR1 is LGHNA and CDR2 is YNFKEQ. The CDR3 runs 14 residues. This CDR3 reads CASSQDLEMNEQFF.

The V call is TRBV28, the J call TRBJ1-1. CDR1 is MDHEN, CDR2 SYDVKM, per germline. This CDR3 is built from 12 residues. The CDR3 sequence is CASLETNTEAFF.

The chain has TRBV30 and TRBJ2-3; the TRBD1 assignment by TCRdb is unverifiable without DNA. CDR3 length: 14 residues. The germline V gene encodes CDR1 GTSNPN and CDR2 SVGIG (reference sequence). CDR3 region: CAWKVLGGTDTQYF. The full variable domain, its missing parts supplied by reference TRBV30 and TRBJ2-3, is SQTIHQWPATLVQPVGSPLSLECTVEGTSNPNLYWYRQAAGRGLQLLFYSVGIGQISSEVPQNLSASRPQDRQFILSSKKLLLSDSGFYLCAWKVLGGTDTQYFGPGTRLTVL.

This chain uses TRBV20-1 with TRBJ1-2; TCRdb's D gene call, TRBD1, goes unchecked for lack of DNA. The CDR3 runs to 15 residues. Germline V gives CDR1 DFQATT, CDR2 SNEGSKA (reference sequence). The CDR3 loop is CSARADIMANYGYTF.

The chain couples TRBV28 to TRBJ2-7; TCRdb selects TRBD2, and the lack of DNA leaves this call unchecked. The CDR3 extends over 14 amino acids. CDR1 and CDR2 (germline): MDHEN, SYDVKM. The CDR3 spells CASRKTSGPYEQYF.

The chain couples TRBV3-1 to TRBJ2-7. This CDR3 is 13 amino acids long. In germline, CDR1 is LGHDT, CDR2 YNNKEL (reference sequence). The CDR3 loop is CASSQFRTYEQYF.

The chain combines TRBV4-3 with TRBJ2-7; lacking DNA, the TRBD2 call made by TCRdb goes unchecked. The CDR3 spans 14 residues. Germline V gene data show CDR1 as LGHNA and CDR2 as YSLEER. CDR3 residues: CASSSQRGRDEQYF.

This chain links TRBV10-3 with TRBJ2-2; TCRdb reports TRBD1, a call that lacks DNA to check it against. The CDR3 consists of 15 residues. From germline, CDR1 is ENHRY and CDR2 SYGVKD. The CDR3 loop reads CAISVGGPNTGELFF.

The chain couples TRBV5-1 to TRBJ2-1; no DNA is available, so the TRBD2 call from TCRdb remains unchecked. The length of the CDR3 is 16 residues. Germline V lookup: CDR1 SGHRS, CDR2 YFSETQ. Here the CDR3 reads CASSFFSAGGPDEQFF.

J is TRBJ2-4 and V is TRBV6-5; TCRdb designates TRBD1, a call that cannot be tested without DNA. This CDR3 is 16 amino acids long. CDR1 is MNHEY, CDR2 SVGAGI, per germline. The CDR3 loop is CASSYRSSGTGNIQYF.

The J gene is TRBJ2-1, the V gene TRBV24-1; checking the TCRdb D call of TRBD1 is not possible without DNA. The CDR3 has 16 amino acids. The V gene's germline CDR1 is KGHDR and CDR2 SFDVKD. Here the CDR3 reads CATSDVGQGILNEQFF.

The rearrangement joins TRBV7-9 to TRBJ2-3; the TRBD2 assignment by TCRdb is unverifiable without DNA. The CDR3 sequence is 15 residues long. Per germline, CDR1 SEHNR and CDR2 FQNEAQ (reference sequence). CDR3 sequence: CAIPPLASSTDTQYF.

The chain carries TRBV12-3 or TRBV12-4 and TRBJ2-7; TCRdb gives TRBD1 as the D gene, but with no DNA this cannot be confirmed. The CDR3 is 14 residues long. The CDR3 spells CASSWGQVNYEQYF.

The rearrangement joins TRBV20-1 to TRBJ2-1. Germline CDR1 is DFQATT and CDR2 is SNEGSKA (reference sequence). The CDR3 is made up of 12 amino acids. The CDR3 reads CSGGRAYNEQFF.